This T cell receptor (beta chain) was documented in a study of T cell responses to AZD1222 COVID-19 vaccine. The CDR3 is made up of 13 amino acids. Trimming took 2 bases from V and 7 from J, leaving 11 bases between them. Data came from immunoSEQ multiplex PCR; TCRdb stores just in-frame clones and leaves some out. This sample has about 120,000 clones, with approximately 84% found just once. This receptor was taken from an adult in good health. The sequences come from peripheral blood, collected on day 0 of AZD1222 vaccination. V is TRBV12-3 or TRBV12-4 and J is TRBJ1-1, with no clear D. CDR3 loop: CASSLFSLDEAFF. In DNA form, the CDR3 reads TGTGCCAGCAGTTTATTCAGCTTGGATGAAGCTTTCTTT.